A single sample is the source of the 21 T cell receptor beta chains below, sequenced in a study of T cell changes during pregnancy in multiple sclerosis. Data came from immunoSEQ multiplex PCR; TCRdb stores just in-frame clones and leaves some out. In the table there are about 67,000 clones, about 90% of which are singletons. Sequencing used peripheral blood, obtained after pregnancy. The receptors stem from a female donor with multiple sclerosis, enrolled in a pregnancy study.

The rearrangement links TRBV5-6 to TRBJ1-4, with a tentative D call TRBD1 (5 bases). The CDR3 extends over 15 amino acids. Germline CDR1 and CDR2: SGHDT and YYEEEE. Trimming removed 4 bases at V and 2 bases at J, with 12 bases between. The CDR3 sequence: CASSPGGGTNEKLFF. The CDR3 DNA reads TGTGCCAGCAGCCCGGGGGGAGGGACTAATGAAAAACTGTTTTTT.

This CDR3 is CARGLAGVLCEQFF. CDR3 bases: TGTGCCAGAGGACTAGCGGGAGTCCTTTGTGAGCAGTTCTTC. The chain couples TRBV9 to TRBJ2-1; 13 bases are shared with TRBD2. V shed 8 bases and J 9 bases; nucleotides not matched to a gene: 8. CDR1 and CDR2 from the germline V gene are SGDLS and YYNGEE. The length of the CDR3 is 14 residues.

The chain uses TRBV4-2 and TRBJ2-5; 11 nucleotides align to TRBD2. This CDR3 has 17 amino acids. Germline-derived CDR1 and CDR2 are LGHNA and YNFKEQ. Germline trimming cut 4 bases from V and 4 bases from J; bases unmatched to any gene: 11. The CDR3 DNA follows: TGTGCCAGCAGCCCGGGACTAGCGGAGACGAAAGCAGAGACCCAGTACTTC. This sequence encodes CASSPGLAETKAETQYF.

This chain links TRBV9 with TRBJ1-3; TRBD1 matches 7 bases. V lost 2 bases to trimming and J lost 3 bases; unmatched junction nucleotides: 8. The CDR3 spans 16 residues. Germline V lookup: CDR1 SGDLS, CDR2 YYNGEE. CDR3 DNA: TGTGCCAGCAGCGTGACAGGGCCGGCTCGTGGAAACACCATATATTTT. Translating gives CASSVTGPARGNTIYF.

The rearrangement links TRBV6-5 to TRBJ1-5; the match to TRBD1 covers 10 bases. This CDR3 spans 14 amino acids. The V gene's germline CDR1 is MNHEY and CDR2 SVGAGI. V lost 7 bases, J lost 4 bases, and 4 bases stayed unmatched. The CDR3 DNA follows: TGTGCCAGCAAGGGGACAGGGGAAAATCAGCCCCAGCATTTT. It translates to CASKGTGENQPQHF.

This chain joins TRBV7-2 and TRBJ2-5, with D perhaps TRBD1 (6 bases). CDR1 is SGHTA, CDR2 FQGNSA, per germline. The ends were cut back, 4 bases at V and 0 bases at J, with 15 bases in the middle. The CDR3 has 16 residues. The CDR3 protein is CASSSLADRYQETQYF. For the CDR3, the DNA is TGTGCCAGCAGCTCCCTGGCTGACAGGTACCAAGAGACCCAGTACTTC.

The chain couples TRBV6-4 to TRBJ2-2, with 10 bases matching TRBD1. This CDR3 region has 17 residues. J gave up 3 bases and V 2 bases, and 6 bases lay outside the gene matches. Looked up from germline, CDR1 is MRHNA and CDR2 is SNTAGT. As DNA, the CDR3 is TGTGCCAGCAGTGACACCGACAGGGGGCTTGACACCGGGGAGCTGTTTTTT. Protein: CASSDTDRGLDTGELFF.

The chain uses TRBV13 and TRBJ2-3, with TRBD2 matching over 9 bases. V lost 6 bases, J lost 4 bases, and 23 bases stayed unmatched. This CDR3 comprises 20 residues. From germline, CDR1 is PRHDT and CDR2 FYEKMQ (reference sequence). The CDR3 spells CASRTTAELAGKIPPDTQYF. The CDR3 bases are TGTGCCAGCAGGACGACCGCGGAGCTAGCGGGAAAGATTCCTCCAGATACGCAGTATTTT.

This chain links TRBV9 with TRBJ2-4; 7 bases agree with TRBD2. Losses at the gene ends were 0 bases for V and 5 bases for J; bases not matched to a gene: 2. The CDR3 has 14 residues. Germline values: CDR1 SGDLS, CDR2 YYNGEE. The DNA for the CDR3 is TGTGCCAGCAGCGTAGGGCTAGCGGAAAACATTCAGTACTTC. This translates into CASSVGLAENIQYF.

This chain connects TRBV5-1 to TRBJ2-5; D might be TRBD1 (5 bases). Germline V gives CDR1 SGHRS, CDR2 YFSETQ. The CDR3 is made up of 13 amino acids. V was pared by 7 bases and J by 3 bases, with 13 bases between. CDR3 protein: CASGARQEETQYF. The CDR3 DNA sequence: TGCGCCAGCGGGGCCCGGCAGGAAGAGACCCAGTACTTC.

The rearrangement joins TRBV6-5 to TRBJ2-7; 13 bases line up with TRBD2. CDR1 is MNHEY, CDR2 SVGAGI, per germline. The CDR3 spans 16 residues. V shed 2 bases and J 6 bases; nucleotides not matched to a gene: 7. DNA for the CDR3: TGTGCCAGCAGTTACCAGACTAGCGGGAGGAGGATCGAGCAGTACTTC. Translating it yields CASSYQTSGRRIEQYF.

The chain has TRBV13 and TRBJ2-7; TRBD2 matches 11 bases. CDR3 size: 14 residues. V dropped 5 bases and J dropped 5; count of bases not matched to a gene: 5. The germline V gene has CDR1 PRHDT and CDR2 FYEKMQ (reference sequence). The chain's CDR3 is CASSTLAGVDEQYF. The CDR3 nucleotides are TGTGCCAGCAGCACACTAGCGGGAGTCGACGAGCAGTACTTC.

This chain links TRBV19 with TRBJ1-2, with 10 positions matching TRBD1. The J segment lost 7 bases and the V segment lost 4 bases, leaving 12 bases of the junction unmatched. Germline values: CDR1 LNHDA, CDR2 SQIVND (reference sequence). The CDR3 sequence is 16 residues long. CDR3 region: CASSNRDRGRDAGYTF. CDR3 nucleotides: TGTGCCAGTAGTAACCGGGACAGGGGCAGGGACGCTGGCTACACCTTC.

V and J are TRBV19 and TRBJ2-7; D possibly corresponds to TRBD2 (5 bases). The germline gives CDR1 LNHDA, CDR2 SQIVND (reference sequence). The V end was cut by 4 bases, the J end by 0 bases, with 19 bases between. The CDR3 runs 17 residues. CDR3 amino acids: CASSTGSKPQSSYEQYF. The CDR3 DNA reads as TGTGCCAGTAGTACGGGGAGCAAGCCCCAAAGCTCCTACGAGCAGTACTTC.

The table lists this clone with a count of one. The chain carries TRBV5-1 and TRBJ2-3; 7 nucleotides align to TRBD2. The CDR3 contains 16 residues. V shed 2 bases, J shed 3 bases, and the junction held 9 bases outside the gene matches. In germline, CDR1 is SGHRS, CDR2 YFSETQ. The CDR3 DNA sequence: TGCGCCAGCAGCTTTAACGTGGGAGGGAGGACAGATACGCAGTATTTT. The encoded protein is CASSFNVGGRTDTQYF. The full variable domain, completed using reference TRBV5-1 and TRBJ2-3, is KAGVTQTPRYLIKTRGQQVTLSCSPISGHRSVSWYQQTPGQGLQFLFEYFSETQRNKGNFPGRFSGRQFSNSRSEMNVSTLELGDSALYLCASSFNVGGRTDTQYFGPGTRLTVL.

This chain joins TRBV9 and TRBJ1-4; 10 nucleotides match TRBD1. The CDR3 covers 14 residues. Germline trimming cut 4 bases from V and 6 bases from J; bases unmatched to any gene: 3. Germline V gene lookup returns CDR1 SGDLS and CDR2 YYNGEE. CDR3: CASSSGTGDEKLFF. The CDR3 region has the DNA TGTGCCAGCAGCTCCGGGACAGGGGATGAAAAACTGTTTTTT.

The chain employs TRBV5-1 and TRBJ2-1; a possible D gene is TRBD2 (6 bases). The ends were cut back, 0 bases at V and 0 bases at J, with 13 bases in the middle. From germline, CDR1 is SGHRS and CDR2 YFSETQ. The CDR3 runs 17 residues. The CDR3 here is CASSLGSASASYNEQFF. The CDR3, as DNA: TGCGCCAGCAGCTTGGGGTCCGCTAGCGCCTCCTACAATGAGCAGTTCTTC.

This clone has only a few counts. The CDR3: CASSATSGTADTQYF. CDR3 nucleotides: TGTGCCAGCAGCGCAACTAGCGGGACGGCAGATACGCAGTATTTT. The rearrangement links TRBV7-2 to TRBJ2-3; 10 bases fit TRBD2. The CDR3 length is 15 residues. J gave up 4 bases and V 5 bases, and 6 bases lay outside the gene matches. Germline V CDR1 and CDR2: SGHTA, FQGNSA.

The chain couples TRBV28 to TRBJ2-7, with 11 bases identical to TRBD2. CDR1 and CDR2 (germline): MDHEN, SYDVKM. The J segment lost 5 bases and the V segment lost 5 bases, leaving 8 bases of the junction unmatched. This CDR3 spans 15 amino acids. CDR3 loop: CASSEPGLAANEQYF. The CDR3 nucleotides are TGTGCCAGCAGTGAACCGGGACTAGCGGCAAACGAGCAGTACTTC.

The CDR3 reads CASRAGGSYNEQFF. CDR3 coding DNA: TGTGCCAGCAGGGCAGGGGGGAGTTACAATGAGCAGTTCTTC. This chain joins TRBV7-8 and TRBJ2-1, with a weak D call TRBD1 (7 bases). The germline CDR1 and CDR2 sequences are SGHVS and FQNEAQ. Trimming took off 6 bases at V and 4 bases at J, with 13 bases between the two ends. The CDR3 contains 14 residues.

This clone has a handful of counts. The rearrangement joins TRBV18 to TRBJ2-7; tentative D call: TRBD1 (7 bases). V lost 1 base and J lost 6, with 16 bases in between. CDR1 is KGHSH and CDR2 is LQKENI in the germline V gene. The CDR3 covers 15 residues. The CDR3 here is CASSPRGGAGGEQYF. The CDR3 DNA sequence: TGTGCCAGCTCACCACGCGGCGGGGCAGGGGGCGAGCAGTACTTC.